This TCR beta chain was captured by sequencing in a study of PD-1 blockade in classical Hodgkin lymphoma (dated by TCRdb to between 2020 and 2021). At the level of the whole study: Nivolumab dosing was 3 mg/kg intravenously every 2 weeks, continuing until either disease progression or unacceptable toxicity. A peripheral blood immune signature of response to PD-1 blockade in classical Hodgkin lymphoma was defined using TCR beta sequencing and CyTOF.

V and J lose 5 bases and 5 bases, and a span of 13 bases separates them. CDR1 and CDR2 are read off the germline V gene as MDHEN and SYDVKM. The CDR3 runs 13 amino acids, cysteine and phenylalanine included. Only the CDR3 DNA is retained, 39 bases long and in frame from the first base. General findings and caveats noted by the study authors: CD4+ but not CD8+ TCR diversity rose significantly by C4D1 (p=0.0027 vs p=0.16), most apparent in complete responders (p=0.02). Baseline TCR diversity was reported to be lower in newly diagnosed patients than in healthy donors and to be lower still in relapsed/refractory patients. Trial patients with a complete response had baseline diversity similar to that of newly diagnosed patients, while partial responders and progressors had significantly lower diversity. Diversity was lower in patients who began nivolumab less than 1 year after ASCT, so these patients were left out of later analyses to avoid confounding by immune reconstitution. The study was limited to a single clinical trial cohort, and causes of repertoire differences, possibly disease activity or prior therapy, remained undefined.

The Qiagen DNeasy kit was used to extract genomic DNA from unsorted PBMCs and from the negatively selected CD4+ and CD8+ fractions. Amplification of TCR beta CDR3 regions was done by immunoSEQ multiplex PCR with primers that anneal to V and J segments. Amplification bias was minimized using a synthetic immune receptor repertoire, and residual bias was removed computationally after sequencing. On the study's bioinformatics: Custom Python scripts were used to quantify repertoire diversity as the Shannon entropy index. Unsorted, CD4+ and CD8+ repertoires were analyzed separately, except for combined analyses in which CD4+ and CD8+ sequences were merged in silico. Clonal expansion was defined as at least a 2-fold frequency increase after treatment relative to C1D1, with a pseudocount of 0.5 for undetected baseline clones. Clones with 0 or 1 copy at C1D1 were defined as singleton clones, while clones with 2 or more copies were defined as non-singleton clones. Clones expanded in unsorted samples were assigned a CD4+, CD8+ or unknown annotation through matching of protein sequences in sorted samples from the same patient. Wilcoxon tests on paired samples were used to test diversity changes from C1D1 to C4D1. Sourced from immuneACCESS, this table was stored by TCRdb with only in-frame sequences that have V and J called. A share of the clones is absent; for the studies checked, an unresolved V gene accounts for under half, and the remainder has no known explanation. V and J calls and clone size are copied from that table; D and trimming were computed from the DNA. In all, the sample holds approximately 51,000 clones, and just under 75% of those were seen once. The biggest ten clones account for roughly 16% of the sample.

Turning to this clone: Its antigen has not been determined. No base quality values were provided; no much bigger clone lies one nucleotide off.

The sample's time point, from its label and the paper: cycle 2 day 1 (C2D1) of nivolumab. Every trial patient had relapsed after autologous stem cell transplantation, and cohorts A, B and C differed in prior brentuximab vedotin exposure. The trial cohort was composed of under 70 patients with relapsed/refractory classical Hodgkin lymphoma, for whom complete response, partial response or progressive disease was recorded as best overall response. In the multi-cohort phase II CheckMate 205 trial, trial patients received single-agent nivolumab. Best overall response was determined by an independent review committee according to the 2007 International Working Group response criteria. Trial PBMCs were collected immediately before nivolumab initiation (C1D1) and during therapy at cycle 2 day 1 and cycle 4 day 1. After peripheral blood was drawn into 8 mL Vacutainer Cell Preparation Tubes, PBMCs were isolated by centrifugation and then cryopreserved.

Sequences were derived from peripheral blood mononuclear cells (PBMCs), sampled before the second cycle of nivolumab. The sequence links TRBV28 to TRBJ2-7, with TRBD1 perhaps the D gene, on 6 matching bases. The source is a human donor with classical Hodgkin lymphoma. The CDR3 region has the sequence CASSTMQGNEQYF. The nucleotides are TGTGCCAGCAGTACTATGCAGGGGAACGAGCAGTACTTC.